This T cell receptor (beta chain) was identified during a study of blood T cell repertoires in COVID-19. Study background: Samples came from the United States, Italy and Spain, spanning acute and convalescent COVID-19. The cDNA or gDNA used as material had been derived from T cells, B-cell-depleted T cells, or PBMCs.

Looked up from germline, CDR1 is SGHRS and CDR2 is YFSETQ. The CDR3 runs to 15 residues. V dropped 0 bases and J dropped 2 bases, with 12 bases sitting between them. In the original workflow: For nucleated cells, counts were estimated from reference gene primer amplification. Produced via immunoSEQ multiplex PCR; TCRdb's table is partial and in-frame only. V and J calls and clone size are those listed in that table; D and trimming were worked out from the DNA. The top ten hold around 13% of the sample, which has a few hundred thousand clones, around 80% seen once. The receptor's source is a human donor in a cohort sampled during active COVID-19. The source material was peripheral blood. The chain is built from TRBV5-1 and TRBJ2-7; D uncertain. The CDR3 DNA follows: TGCGCCAGCAGCTTGGGGTTGGGCGAAGCCTACGAGCAGTACTTC. Protein sequence: CASSLGLGEAYEQYF.